This TCR beta chain was captured in a study of blood T cell repertoires in COVID-19. As for the study in general: The samples span acute and convalescent COVID-19 from the United States, Italy and Spain. From T cells, B-cell-depleted T cells, or PBMCs came the material, which was cDNA or gDNA.

Clones were sequenced by immunoSEQ multiplex PCR, and TCRdb holds only the in-frame ones, with some missing. The table has 90,000 or so clones, approximately 91% seen once. Those enrolled in Seattle joined during active infection and were followed longitudinally afterward. V was pared by 4 bases and J by 7 bases, with 7 bases of the junction left unmatched. The CDR3 totals 14 residues. Per germline, CDR1 SGDLS and CDR2 YYNGEE. Sequencing was carried out using peripheral blood. The chain couples TRBV9 to TRBJ2-2; 7 nucleotides match TRBD1. The TCR was taken from a man aged 55 to 70 with COVID-19, enrolled during active disease. CDR3 bases: TGTGCCAGCAGCCGGGACAGCTTTGGCGGGGAGCTGTTTTTT. Its protein is CASSRDSFGGELFF.